Below, 2 T cell receptor beta chains from the same sample are listed, as sequenced in a study of CXCR3-negative and CXCR3-positive naive CD8 T cells (dated 2019 in TCRdb). Broader findings and caveats from the paper: TRB CDR3s from CXCR3-positive naive cells showed higher hydrophobicity (lower Kidera factor 4), lower energy, and higher strength and volume indices than CXCR3-negative naive cells.

Sequencing was performed on a NextSeq 550. The Human TCR Profiling Kit (MiLaboratory) was used to prepare UMI-labeled 5' RACE TRB cDNA libraries. Reprocessed by TCRdb, the reads give a single entry per CDR3 protein sequence, without DNA. The table for this sample lists tens of thousands of distinct CDR3 sequences. The top ten clonotypes cover approximately 0.62% of the sample. The antigens for these receptors are not known. Sequencing input: naive CXCR3+ CD8+ T cells from blood. Interpreted using the paper, the cell subset or site label stands for: CD45RO-CCR7+CD27+CD95- naive CD8+ T cells expressing CXCR3 (TNR3+). These receptor sequences come from a human donor in good health. Some clones in this sample may be carry-over from other donors' samples.

This sequence joins TRBV28 and TRBJ1-1; checking the TCRdb D call of TRBD1 is not possible without DNA. CDR3 length equals 14 residues. Germline loops: CDR1 MDHEN, CDR2 SYDVKM. CDR3 residues: CASSLTGGQSEAFF.

The V gene is TRBV6-6, the J gene TRBJ2-7; TCRdb selects TRBD1, and the lack of DNA leaves this call unchecked. There are 15 residues in the CDR3. Germline V gene data show CDR1 as MNHNY and CDR2 as SVGAGI (reference sequence). The CDR3 here is CASSYSNTRGNEQYF.